This T cell receptor (beta chain) was captured in a study of T cell repertoires in cytomegalovirus infection. In the study overall: Evidence of both CMV infection and a matching HLA type came from public TCR beta signatures.

MiXCR, applied by TCRdb to the reads, yields one record per CDR3 protein. The sample lists some 400,000 distinct CDR3 sequences, about a third occurring once. Findings and caveats of the study: Carriage of CMV together with the relevant HLA was identifiable through cumulative public TCR beta family frequency. HLA-C-restricted CMV-specific TCR beta clonotypes were dominant in the ex vivo response.

As concerns this clonotype: Its target is not known.

CDR3 length: 15 residues. Germline V lookup: CDR1 MNHEY, CDR2 SMNVEV (reference sequence). The V segment lost 6 bases and the J segment 2 bases; nucleotides outside the gene matches: 8. Sequencing input: PBMCs. This chain links TRBV27 with TRBJ2-7, with 9 bases identical to TRBD2. This TCR derives from a human donor in good health (CMV status not recorded). Some clones in this sample may be carry-over from other donors' samples. The CDR3 sequence: CASRGAGGLAYEQYF. Written as DNA, the CDR3 is TGTGCCAGCAGGGGAGCGGGGGGTCTGGCCTACGAGCAGTACTTC.